This T cell receptor beta chain was retrieved from a study of cytomegalovirus exposure and HLA in healthy donors. The PCR made use of 60 Vbeta and 13 Jbeta primers. Some clones are missing from TCRdb's copy, which holds only in-frame ones; the method was immunoSEQ multiplex PCR. This table has about 120,000 clones, 75% to 85% appearing once. The CDR3 is 16 residues long. The germline gives CDR1 SGHTA, CDR2 FQGNSA. Between the trimmed V and J ends, which lost 1 base and 2 bases, there was a span of 12 bases. The V and J genes are TRBV7-2 and TRBJ1-5, with D perhaps matching TRBD1 (5 bases). The sequenced sample was PBMCs. The origin of this receptor is a woman aged 18-29 years in good health and CMV-seropositive. The CDR3 is CASSLGGGEGNQPQHF. The CDR3 DNA reads as TGTGCCAGCAGCTTAGGAGGAGGGGAAGGCAATCAGCCCCAGCATTTT.